What follows describes a single TCR beta chain. The sample belongs to a study of cytomegalovirus exposure and HLA in healthy donors. About the research overall: From about 180 million T cells, an earlier analysis saw approximately 110 million unique TCR beta sequences. The Caucasian-associated ancestry cluster held roughly 80% of over 350 genotyped donors.

Primers for the PCR totalled 60 Vbeta and 13 Jbeta. Generated by immunoSEQ multiplex PCR, the TCRdb table keeps only in-frame clones and is missing some. The sample yields some 200,000 clones, roughly 87% seen once. Source material: PBMCs. The source is a girl in the first two years of life in good health and CMV-seronegative.

CDR3 nucleotide sequence: TGTGCCAGCAGTCGGGACAGGTCTGGGTACGAGCAGTACTTC. This translates into CASSRDRSGYEQYF. The J gene is TRBJ2-7, the V gene TRBV6-1, with TRBD1 matching over 8 bases. V was clipped by 5 bases and J by 4 bases; unmatched bases: 7. This CDR3 comprises 14 residues. Germline V gives CDR1 MNHNS, CDR2 SASEGT.